The subject of this entry is one T cell receptor beta chain. This specimen belongs to a study of monozygotic twins with inflammatory bowel disease. TCRdb reprocessed the 5' RACE reads, keeping one entry per CDR3 protein, no DNA. The listing contains some 130,000 distinct CDR3 sequences. Per germline, CDR1 MDHEN and CDR2 SYDVKM. The CDR3 is 14 residues long. The source is a human donor with ulcerative colitis or Crohn's disease, or a healthy co-twin of an affected twin (not recorded which). The specimen sequenced was blood. The chain is built from TRBV28 and TRBJ1-4. CDR3 in amino acids: CASSFWATNEKLFF.